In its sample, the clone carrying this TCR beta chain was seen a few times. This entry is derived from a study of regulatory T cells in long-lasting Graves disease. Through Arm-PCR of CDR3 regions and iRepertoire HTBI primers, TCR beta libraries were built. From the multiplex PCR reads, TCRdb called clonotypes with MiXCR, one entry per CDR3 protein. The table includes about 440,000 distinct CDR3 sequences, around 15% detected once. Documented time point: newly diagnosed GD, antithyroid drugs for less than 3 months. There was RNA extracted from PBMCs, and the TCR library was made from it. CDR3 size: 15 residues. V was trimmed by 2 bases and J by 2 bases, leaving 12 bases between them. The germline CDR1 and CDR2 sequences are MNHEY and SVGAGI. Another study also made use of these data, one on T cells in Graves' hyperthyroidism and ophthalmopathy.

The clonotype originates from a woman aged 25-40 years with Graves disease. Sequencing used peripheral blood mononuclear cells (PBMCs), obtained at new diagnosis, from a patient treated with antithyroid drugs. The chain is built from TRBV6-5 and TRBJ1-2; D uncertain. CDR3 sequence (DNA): TGTGCCAGCAGTTACCCCCTGGGGTCAAACTATGGCTACACCTTC. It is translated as CASSYPLGSNYGYTF.